These T cell receptor beta chains were read from a single sample in a study of blood T cell repertoires in COVID-19. The data were produced by immunoSEQ multiplex PCR, yet TCRdb's version contains in-frame clones alone and is incomplete. Of about 250,000 clones listed, 86% are singletons. The source material was peripheral blood. The source of these receptors is a woman aged 55-75 years who had recovered from COVID-19. Both conserved end residues are part of each CDR3. Fields, in order: J gene, clone size, D gene, V gene, CDR3 DNA, CDR3 protein. The D gene is left open where the match is weak. Size is omitted from some rows. Given values are once, few, many or a class for expanded clones.

>TRBJ1-5|.|.|TRBV6-2/TRBV6-3
TGTGCCAGCAGTTACGAGGCGGAGCCCAATCAGCCCCAGCATTTT
CASSYEAEPNQPQHF
>TRBJ2-2|.|.|TRBV11-2
TGTGCCAGCAGCTTATTCGAGGGCTCGAACACCGGGGAGCTGTTTTTT
CASSLFEGSNTGELFF
>TRBJ1-1|.|.|TRBV6-2/TRBV6-3
TGTGCCAGCAGTCAGATTCGGGACACCGGCGGATACACTGAAGCTTTCTTT
CASSQIRDTGGYTEAFF
>TRBJ1-1|.|.|TRBV15
TGTGCCACCAGCAGAATACAGCCGACGAGCACTGAAGCTTTCTTT
CATSRIQPTSTEAFF
>TRBJ2-3|.|TRBD2|TRBV5-1
TGCGCCAGCAGCTCACTCCTAGCGGGGGAAACAGATACGCAGTATTTT
CASSSLLAGETDTQYF
>TRBJ2-7|.|TRBD1|TRBV7-8
TGTGCCAGCAGCTTCGGTTGGACAGGGGACTCCTACGAGCAGTACTTC
CASSFGWTGDSYEQYF
>TRBJ1-6|.|.|TRBV7-9
TGTGCCAGCAGCGGGGGTCGGGGGAGCACCTATAATTCACCCCTCCACTTT
CASSGGRGSTYNSPLHF
>TRBJ1-6|.|.|TRBV18
TGTGCCAGCTCACCAGGGGATTCACGGCGGGACTTT
CASSPGDSRRDF
>TRBJ2-3|.|.|TRBV18
TGTGCCAGCTCACCACCTTCAACAGGGTTCACAGATACGCAGTATTTT
CASSPPSTGFTDTQYF
>TRBJ2-7|.|TRBD2|TRBV24-1
TGTGCCACCAGTGGCGGGGGGACCTACGAGCAGTACTTC
CATSGGGTYEQYF
>TRBJ2-7|once|TRBD1|TRBV28
TGTGCCAGCAGCCGGGACAGTACCTACGAGCAGTACTTC
CASSRDSTYEQYF
>TRBJ1-5|.|.|TRBV27
TGTGCCAGCAGTTTAGGCGGGCCGGGAAATCAGCCCCAGCATTTT
CASSLGGPGNQPQHF
>TRBJ2-7|.|TRBD1|TRBV6-5
TGTGCCAGCAGCCAGGACAGGGTGCTCCACGAGCAGTACTTC
CASSQDRVLHEQYF
>TRBJ2-2|.|TRBD1|TRBV7-2
TGTGCCAGCAGCTTAGCAGGGGGCTATAACACCGGGGAGCTGTTTTTT
CASSLAGGYNTGELFF
>TRBJ1-5|.|.|TRBV28
TGTGCCAGCAGAAAAGCTAATCAGCCCCAGCATTTT
CASRKANQPQHF
>TRBJ2-1|.|.|TRBV29-1
TGCAGCGTTCGAGTTTCACTCCGCTCCTACAATGAGCAGTTCTTC
CSVRVSLRSYNEQFF
>TRBJ2-5|.|.|TRBV6-5
TGTGCCAGCAGTTACTCGTGGAGAACAGGAGAGACCCAGTACTTC
CASSYSWRTGETQYF
>TRBJ2-7|.|.|TRBV11-2
TGTGCCAGCAGCTTCCAGGAGGCCATCGAGCAGTACTTC
CASSFQEAIEQYF
>TRBJ2-1|few|TRBD1|TRBV9
TGTGCCAGCAGCGGACAGGGGTCTATAAGGAGCAATGAGCAGTTCTTC
CASSGQGSIRSNEQFF
>TRBJ1-5|.|.|TRBV19
TGTGCCAGTAGTAAGGACAGAGTCAATCAGCCCCAGCATTTT
CASSKDRVNQPQHF
>TRBJ1-2|.|.|TRBV5-1
TGCGCCAGCAGCTTGGCTACAGCTAACTATGGCTACACCTTC
CASSLATANYGYTF
>TRBJ1-2|.|.|TRBV4-1
TGCGCCAGCAGCCTAGGGAACCGGGAGGGTGGCTACACCTTC
CASSLGNREGGYTF
>TRBJ2-7|.|.|TRBV6-5
TGTGCCAGCAGGAGGGCAGGGAGGTCCTACGAGCAGTACTTC
CASRRAGRSYEQYF
>TRBJ2-5|.|TRBD2|TRBV7-3
TGTGCCAGCAGCTTAAGGGGAGGGGAGACCCAGTACTTC
CASSLRGGETQYF
>TRBJ2-3|.|TRBD2|TRBV7-2
TGTGCCAGCAGCTTATGGCGGGGGGGAGATACGCAGTATTTT
CASSLWRGGDTQYF
>TRBJ2-3|once|.|TRBV2
TGTGCCAGCGAAGGGGGTTACACAGATACGCAGTATTTT
CASEGGYTDTQYF
>TRBJ1-5|.|.|TRBV5-3
TGTGCCAGAAGCTTATTGGTGTTTCGGAATCAGCCCCAGCATTTT
CARSLLVFRNQPQHF
>TRBJ1-4|.|.|TRBV4-3
TGCGCCAGCAGCCAAGATCCAGGGAACGGACAGTCCTTTGCCAATGAAAAACTGTTTTTT
CASSQDPGNGQSFANEKLFF
>TRBJ2-1|once|TRBD1|TRBV27
TGTGCCAGCAGCACCGGGACAGGGGGTTTCAATGAGCAGTTCTTC
CASSTGTGGFNEQFF
>TRBJ1-4|.|TRBD1|TRBV2
TGTGCCAGCAGTGAAGACAGGGGAAGGGGAAAACTGTTTTTT
CASSEDRGRGKLFF
>TRBJ1-1|.|.|TRBV28
TGTGCCAGCAAGGTAGGGGACACTGAAGCTTTCTTT
CASKVGDTEAFF
>TRBJ1-5|once|.|TRBV19
TGTGCCAGTGCTCGGACAGCCTATCAGCCCCAGCATTTT
CASARTAYQPQHF
>TRBJ1-5|.|.|TRBV7-4
TGTGCCAGCAGCTACTGCCGAGTGCCCCAGCATTTT
CASSYCRVPQHF
>TRBJ2-1|.|TRBD2|TRBV7-9
TGTGCCAGCAGCTTGAGGTCGGCGACTAGCGGGTACAATGAGCAGTTCTTC
CASSLRSATSGYNEQFF
>TRBJ1-6|.|.|TRBV9
TGTGCCAGCAGCGAACAGGGACCCTCGGGGTCACCCCTCCACTTT
CASSEQGPSGSPLHF
>TRBJ2-2|.|TRBD1|TRBV7-9
TGTGCCAGGACGACAGGGTCAATCAACACCGGGGAGCTGTTTTTT
CARTTGSINTGELFF
>TRBJ2-5|.|TRBD2|TRBV4-1
TGCGCCAGCAGCGAAACCCCCGTCGGGCTAGCGGGGGGGCTTCGAGAGACCCAGTACTTC
CASSETPVGLAGGLRETQYF
>TRBJ1-6|.|TRBD1|TRBV7-3
TGTGCCAGCAGCTTAGACAGGGCCTATAATTCACCCCTCCACTTT
CASSLDRAYNSPLHF
>TRBJ1-2|.|.|TRBV6-1
TGTGCCAGCAGTGAAGTCGCCCAACCCGGGAACTATGGCTACACCTTC
CASSEVAQPGNYGYTF
>TRBJ1-2|.|.|TRBV5-5
TGTGCCAGCAGCTTGGCGGCAGGGGATGGCTACACCTTC
CASSLAAGDGYTF
>TRBJ1-2|.|.|TRBV7-2
TGTGCCAGCAGCTTGGCCCCCGCGGGAAACTATGGCTACACCTTC
CASSLAPAGNYGYTF
>TRBJ2-7|.|.|TRBV3-1/TRBV3-2
TGTGCCAGCAGCCAAGCTGAGAGCGAGCAGTACTTC
CASSQAESEQYF
>TRBJ1-6|.|.|TRBV27
TGTGCCAGCAGCTCCCCGGTTAGCTCCTATAATTCACCCCTCCACTTT
CASSSPVSSYNSPLHF
>TRBJ1-1|.|.|TRBV18
TGTGCCAGCTCACCCAGCAGGGCGATGAACACTGAAGCTTTCTTT
CASSPSRAMNTEAFF
>TRBJ1-1|.|TRBD1|TRBV5-1
TGCGCCAGCAAAATACAGGGGACGAACACTGAAGCTTTCTTT
CASKIQGTNTEAFF
>TRBJ1-5|few|.|TRBV2
TGTGCCAGCGGAGGGAGCGGCAATCAGCCCCAGCATTTT
CASGGSGNQPQHF
>TRBJ2-7|.|.|TRBV11-1
TGTGCCAGCAGCTTAGCAGTGGGTGGGCCCTACGAGCAGTACTTC
CASSLAVGGPYEQYF
>TRBJ2-7|.|.|TRBV27
TGTGCCAGCAGTTTATCGAACAGGGCCTACGAGCAGTACTTC
CASSLSNRAYEQYF
>TRBJ2-3|.|.|TRBV19
TGTGCCAGTAGTATAGATTCGGCCGGGACAGATACGCAGTATTTT
CASSIDSAGTDTQYF
>TRBJ1-1|.|TRBD1|TRBV11-2
TGTGCCAGCAGCTTGGCCACAGGGGAGATGTCGAAAGCTTTCTTT
CASSLATGEMSKAFF